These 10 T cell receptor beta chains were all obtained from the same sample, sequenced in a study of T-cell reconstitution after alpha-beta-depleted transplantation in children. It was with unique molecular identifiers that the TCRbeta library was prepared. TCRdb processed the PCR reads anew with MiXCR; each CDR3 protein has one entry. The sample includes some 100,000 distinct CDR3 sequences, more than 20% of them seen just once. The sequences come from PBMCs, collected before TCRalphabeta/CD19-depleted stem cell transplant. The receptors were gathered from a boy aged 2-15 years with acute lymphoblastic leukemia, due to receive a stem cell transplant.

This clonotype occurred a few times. As DNA, the CDR3 is TGCGCCAGCAGCTTGCGGGGAGCAGATACGCAGTATTTT. Its translation is CASSLRGADTQYF. J is TRBJ2-3 and V is TRBV5-1; weak D call: TRBD2 (5 bases). The CDR3 loop spans 13 amino acids. With 1 base removed from V and 4 bases from J, the gap between germline ends came to 7 bases. Germline assignment: CDR1 SGHRS and CDR2 YFSETQ. The full variable domain, rest sourced from reference TRBV5-1 and TRBJ2-3, is KAGVTQTPRYLIKTRGQQVTLSCSPISGHRSVSWYQQTPGQGLQFLFEYFSETQRNKGNFPGRFSGRQFSNSRSEMNVSTLELGDSALYLCASSLRGADTQYFGPGTRLTVL.

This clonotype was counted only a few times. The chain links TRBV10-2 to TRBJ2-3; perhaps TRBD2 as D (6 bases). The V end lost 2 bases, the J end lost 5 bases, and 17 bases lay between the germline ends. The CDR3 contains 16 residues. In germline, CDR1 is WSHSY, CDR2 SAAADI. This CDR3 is CASSEGSGGAGDTQYF. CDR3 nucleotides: TGCGCCAGCAGTGAGGGCAGCGGAGGGGCCGGAGATACGCAGTATTTT.

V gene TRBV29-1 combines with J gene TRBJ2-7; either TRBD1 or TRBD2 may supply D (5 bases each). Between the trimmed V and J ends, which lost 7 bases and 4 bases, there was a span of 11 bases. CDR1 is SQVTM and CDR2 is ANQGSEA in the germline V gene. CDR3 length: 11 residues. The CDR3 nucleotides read TGCAGCGCAGGGACCAGTTACGAGCAGTACTTC. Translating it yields CSAGTSYEQYF.

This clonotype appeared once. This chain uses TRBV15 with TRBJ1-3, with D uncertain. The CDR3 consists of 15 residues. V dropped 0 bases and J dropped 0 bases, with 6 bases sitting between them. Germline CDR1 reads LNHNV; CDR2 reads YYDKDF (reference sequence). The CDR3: CATSRDVSSGNTIYF. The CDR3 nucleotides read TGTGCCACCAGCAGAGATGTCAGCTCTGGAAACACCATATATTTT.

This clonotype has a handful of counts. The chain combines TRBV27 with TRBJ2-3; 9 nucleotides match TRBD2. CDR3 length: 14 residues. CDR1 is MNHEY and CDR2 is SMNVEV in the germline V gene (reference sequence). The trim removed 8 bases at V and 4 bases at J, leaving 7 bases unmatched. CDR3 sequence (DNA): TGTGCCAGCTCCGGGACTAGCCGGTCAGATACGCAGTATTTT. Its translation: CASSGTSRSDTQYF.

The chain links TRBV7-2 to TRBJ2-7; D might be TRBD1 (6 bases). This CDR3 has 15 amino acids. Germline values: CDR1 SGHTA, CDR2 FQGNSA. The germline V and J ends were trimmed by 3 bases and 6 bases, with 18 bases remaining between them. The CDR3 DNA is TGTGCCAGCAGCTTGGGGGCAGGGTTTATTCTCGAGCAGTACTTC. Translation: CASSLGAGFILEQYF.

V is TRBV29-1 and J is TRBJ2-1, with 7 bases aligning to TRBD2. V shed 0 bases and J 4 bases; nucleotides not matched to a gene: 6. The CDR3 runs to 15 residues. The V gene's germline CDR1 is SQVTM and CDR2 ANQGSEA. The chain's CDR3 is CSVEDRASGYNEQFF. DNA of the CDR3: TGCAGCGTTGAAGATCGGGCTAGCGGATACAATGAGCAGTTCTTC.

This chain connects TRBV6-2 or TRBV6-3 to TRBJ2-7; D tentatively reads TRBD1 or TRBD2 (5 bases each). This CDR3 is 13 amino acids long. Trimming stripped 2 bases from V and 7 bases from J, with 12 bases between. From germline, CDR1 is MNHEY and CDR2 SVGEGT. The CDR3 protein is CASSYGGYTEQYF. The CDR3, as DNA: TGTGCCAGCAGTTACGGGGGATACACAGAGCAGTACTTC.

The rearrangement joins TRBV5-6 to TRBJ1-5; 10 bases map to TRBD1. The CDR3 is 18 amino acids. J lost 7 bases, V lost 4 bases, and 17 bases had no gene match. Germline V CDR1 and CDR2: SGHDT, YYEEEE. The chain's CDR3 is CASSLTGQGMGKGQPQHF. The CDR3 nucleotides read TGTGCCAGCAGCCTGACGGGACAGGGGATGGGTAAAGGCCAGCCCCAGCATTTT. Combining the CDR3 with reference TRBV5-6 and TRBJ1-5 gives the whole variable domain DAGVTQSPTHLIKTRGQQVTLRCSPKSGHDTVSWYQQALGQGPQFIFQYYEEEERQRGNFPDRFSGHQFPNYSSELNVNALLLGDSALYLCASSLTGQGMGKGQPQHFGDGTRLSIL.

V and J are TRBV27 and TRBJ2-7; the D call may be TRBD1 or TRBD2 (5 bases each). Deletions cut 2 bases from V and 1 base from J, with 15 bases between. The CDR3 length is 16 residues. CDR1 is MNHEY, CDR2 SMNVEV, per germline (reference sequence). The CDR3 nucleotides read TGTGCCAGCAGTTTAAGGCTGGGGGTTCCATCCTACGAGCAGTACTTC. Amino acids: CASSLRLGVPSYEQYF.